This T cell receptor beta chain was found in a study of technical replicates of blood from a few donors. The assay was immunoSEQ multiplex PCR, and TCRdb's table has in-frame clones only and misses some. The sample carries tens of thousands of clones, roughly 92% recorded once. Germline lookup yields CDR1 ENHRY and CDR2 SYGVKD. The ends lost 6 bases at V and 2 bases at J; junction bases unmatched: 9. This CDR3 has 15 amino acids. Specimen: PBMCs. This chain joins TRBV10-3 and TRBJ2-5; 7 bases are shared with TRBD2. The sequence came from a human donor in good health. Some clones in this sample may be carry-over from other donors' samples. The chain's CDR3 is CAISGGSMLQETQYF. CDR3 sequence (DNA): TGTGCCATCAGCGGCGGGAGTATGCTTCAAGAGACCCAGTACTTC.